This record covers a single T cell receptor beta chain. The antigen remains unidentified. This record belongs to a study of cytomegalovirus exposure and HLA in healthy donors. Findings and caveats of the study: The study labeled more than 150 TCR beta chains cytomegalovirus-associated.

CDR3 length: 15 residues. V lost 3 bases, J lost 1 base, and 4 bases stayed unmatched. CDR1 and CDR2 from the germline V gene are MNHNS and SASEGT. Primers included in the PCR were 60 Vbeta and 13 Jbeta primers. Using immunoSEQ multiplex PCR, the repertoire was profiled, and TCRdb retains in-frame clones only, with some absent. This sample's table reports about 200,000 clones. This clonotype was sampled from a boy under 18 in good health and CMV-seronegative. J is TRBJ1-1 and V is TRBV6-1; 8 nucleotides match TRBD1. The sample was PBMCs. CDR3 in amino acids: CASSDGTGPNTEAFF. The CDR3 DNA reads TGTGCCAGCAGTGATGGGACAGGCCCGAACACTGAAGCTTTCTTT.